This passage covers 16 T cell receptor beta chains from one sample sequenced in a study of cytomegalovirus exposure and HLA in healthy donors. The data were produced by immunoSEQ multiplex PCR, yet TCRdb's version contains in-frame clones alone and is incomplete. The profile shows 66,000 or so clones, around 97% of them singletons. Sequencing was performed on PBMCs. These receptor sequences come from a woman between 18 and 29 years old in good health and CMV-seropositive.

In its sample, this clone was seen once. The rearrangement uses TRBV2 and TRBJ1-1, with TRBD1 as a possible D gene (5 bases). CDR3 length equals 13 residues. CDR1 is SNHLY, CDR2 FYNNEI, per germline. V was cut by 6 bases and J by 3 bases, with 11 bases left in between. The CDR3 spells CASRGRIDTEAFF. The CDR3 DNA is TGTGCCAGCAGGGGGCGGATCGACACTGAAGCTTTCTTT.

CDR3 nucleotides: TGTGCCAGCAGTTCCCCGGGACTAGCGGTACCTGAGCAGTACTTC. This codes for CASSSPGLAVPEQYF. The rearrangement joins TRBV5-4 to TRBJ2-7; 11 bases are shared with TRBD2. The CDR3 is 15 residues long. With V trimmed by 5 bases and J by 7 bases, 11 bases remained unmatched. Germline lookup yields CDR1 SGHNT and CDR2 YYREEE (reference sequence).

The chain recombines TRBV10-3 with TRBJ2-2, with TRBD1 as a possible D gene (7 bases). This CDR3 is built from 14 residues. Trimming removed 5 bases at V and 3 bases at J, with 10 bases between. Germline V lookup: CDR1 ENHRY, CDR2 SYGVKD. The CDR3 sequence is CAISPGGYTGELFF. CDR3 DNA sequence: TGTGCCATCAGTCCAGGGGGGTACACCGGGGAGCTGTTTTTT.

V gene TRBV30 combines with J gene TRBJ2-4, with 8 bases identical to TRBD1. The V and J ends lost 2 bases and 2 bases, in that order; junction bases with no gene match: 8. Germline-derived CDR1 and CDR2 are GTSNPN and SVGIG (reference sequence). CDR3 length: 16 amino acids. DNA of the CDR3: TGTGCCTGGAGTCCGGACAGGGTTGAAACCAAAAACATTCAGTACTTC. Amino acid sequence: CAWSPDRVETKNIQYF.

V usage is TRBV6-5 and J usage is TRBJ2-1, with TRBD2 matching over 7 bases. The V and J ends lost 0 bases and 3 bases, in that order; junction bases with no gene match: 2. The CDR3 is 15 residues long. The V gene's germline CDR1 is MNHEY and CDR2 SVGAGI. CDR3 residues: CASSYSGGGYNEQFF. The CDR3 nucleotides are TGTGCCAGCAGTTACTCGGGGGGGGGCTACAATGAGCAGTTCTTC.

The chain combines TRBV7-9 with TRBJ2-2; D perhaps matches TRBD1 (6 bases). V gave up 10 bases and J gave up 3 bases, with 15 bases separating them. This CDR3 is 14 amino acids long. Germline V gene lookup returns CDR1 SEHNR and CDR2 FQNEAQ (reference sequence). CDR3 nucleotides: TGTGCCACCCAGAAGGACAGTTACACCGGGGAGCTGTTTTTT. Its protein is CATQKDSYTGELFF. Complete variable domain (other parts from reference TRBV7-9 and TRBJ2-2): DTGVSQNPRHKITKRGQNVTFRCDPISEHNRLYWYRQTLGQGPEFLTYFQNEAQLEKSRLLSDRFSAERPKGSFSTLEIQRTEQGDSAMYLCATQKDSYTGELFFGEGSRLTVL.

This clone was observed a single time. The chain employs TRBV18 and TRBJ1-1, with 8 positions matching TRBD1. This CDR3 contains 16 residues. Per germline, CDR1 KGHSH and CDR2 LQKENI. The junction had 11 bases not matched to a gene; V was cut back by 3 bases and J by 5 bases. The CDR3 nucleotides are TGTGCCAGCTCACCGATGACAGGGGTACGAGGGACTGAAGCTTTCTTT. As protein: CASSPMTGVRGTEAFF.

The V and J genes are TRBV14 and TRBJ2-3; 8 positions agree with TRBD2. Germline loops: CDR1 SGHDN, CDR2 FVKESK. CDR3 length: 15 amino acids. The V gene end was trimmed by 4 bases and the J gene end by 0 bases; junction bases not matched to a gene: 3. The CDR3 DNA follows: TGTGCCAGCAGCCGAACTAGCGGAAGCACAGATACGCAGTATTTT. Translated: CASSRTSGSTDTQYF.

This clone was seen once. The V gene is TRBV11-2, the J gene TRBJ1-3, with TRBD1 as a possible D gene (6 bases). This CDR3 spans 14 amino acids. Germline values: CDR1 SGHAT, CDR2 FQNNGV. The V end lost 1 base, the J end lost 4 bases, and 8 bases lay between the germline ends. The CDR3 here is CASSLVQGGNTIYF. Written as DNA, the CDR3 is TGTGCCAGCAGCTTAGTCCAGGGGGGAAACACCATATATTTT.

The chain is built from TRBV2 and TRBJ2-2, with a possible D match to TRBD2 (6 bases). Trimming removed 4 bases at V and 6 bases at J, with 9 bases between. Germline V gene data show CDR1 as SNHLY and CDR2 as FYNNEI. This CDR3 has 13 amino acids. CDR3 in DNA: TGTGCCAGCAGTGGCGGAGGGCCCGGGGAGCTGTTTTTT. Its translation is CASSGGGPGELFF.

The chain has TRBV6-5 and TRBJ2-7, with 12 bases that match TRBD2. The CDR3 is 15 residues long. Germline trimming cut 6 bases from V and 5 bases from J; bases unmatched to any gene: 8. Germline CDR1 is MNHEY and CDR2 is SVGAGI. The CDR3 DNA reads TGTGCCAGCAGACCTAGCGGGAGGGCCTTCAACGAGCAGTACTTC. It specifies CASRPSGRAFNEQYF.

The chain links TRBV30 to TRBJ2-1, with TRBD2 identical over 7 bases. Trimming removed 5 bases from V and 6 bases from J; junction bases left unmatched: 10. The CDR3 spans 14 residues. The germline V gene encodes CDR1 GTSNPN and CDR2 SVGIG (reference sequence). The CDR3 DNA is TGTGCCTGGGCATACAAAAGCGGGATCAATGAGCAGTTCTTC. It yields the protein CAWAYKSGINEQFF.

The chain couples TRBV7-8 to TRBJ1-1, with D possibly matching TRBD1 (6 bases). V was pared by 4 bases and J by 0 bases, with 12 bases between. The CDR3 is 15 residues long. The germline V gene encodes CDR1 SGHVS and CDR2 FQNEAQ. The CDR3 DNA is TGTGCCAGCAGCTCGACAGGTGCTATGAACACTGAAGCTTTCTTT. Translation gives CASSSTGAMNTEAFF.

The chain recombines TRBV28 with TRBJ2-7; TRBD1 might be the D (5 bases). The length of the CDR3 is 12 residues. V lost 5 bases and J 1 base, leaving 6 bases between the germline ends. Germline V gene sequence: CDR1 MDHEN, CDR2 SYDVKM. The DNA for the CDR3 is TGTGCCAGCAGTCGACAGTCCTACGAGCAGTACTTC. The encoded protein is CASSRQSYEQYF.

The CDR3 spells CASSLDQASRAFF. The CDR3 region has the DNA TGTGCCAGCAGCTTAGATCAAGCCTCGAGAGCTTTCTTT. J is TRBJ1-1 and V is TRBV11-2; no clear D gene. V lost 0 bases to trimming and J lost 10 bases, with 12 bases between them. This CDR3 is built from 13 residues. Germline values: CDR1 SGHAT, CDR2 FQNNGV.

The rearrangement uses TRBV6-6 and TRBJ1-3, with D hard to call. V lost 5 bases, J lost 4 bases, and 9 bases lay in between. The CDR3 runs to 13 residues. CDR1 MNHNY and CDR2 SVGAGI come from the germline V gene (reference sequence). The CDR3 spells CASSPRFGNTIYF. The DNA of the CDR3 is TGTGCCAGCAGTCCCCGGTTCGGAAACACCATATATTTT.